Listed below are T cell receptor beta chains from one sample, sequenced in a study of T cell changes during pregnancy in multiple sclerosis. Some clones are missing from TCRdb's copy, which holds only in-frame ones; the method was immunoSEQ multiplex PCR. The table includes some 94,000 clones, roughly 90% detected once. The material was peripheral blood, obtained in the first trimester of pregnancy. All receptors derive from a female donor with multiple sclerosis, enrolled in a pregnancy study. CDR3s include the opening cysteine and the closing phenylalanine or tryptophan. Each record gives: J gene, V gene, CDR3 length, D gene, clone size, CDR3 protein, CDR3 DNA. The D gene is left open where the match is weak. Rows give clone size only sometimes, using once, few, many, or a class for an expanded clone.

TRBJ1-1	TRBV6-1	13	-	-	CASMQGLNTEAFF	TGTGCCAGCATGCAGGGTTTGAACACTGAAGCTTTCTTT
TRBJ2-1	TRBV7-3	14	TRBD1	-	CASSSTGGMDEQFF	TGTGCCAGCAGCTCCACAGGGGGCATGGATGAGCAGTTCTTC
TRBJ1-4	TRBV7-9	14	TRBD1	-	CASSQGGTNEKLFF	TGTGCCAGCAGCCAGGGGGGCACTAATGAAAAACTGTTTTTT
TRBJ2-1	TRBV9	16	TRBD2	-	CASSALTSGINNEQFF	TGTGCCAGCAGCGCCCTAACTAGCGGGATCAACAATGAGCAGTTCTTC
TRBJ2-1	TRBV4-1	14	-	-	CASSQDRLLNEQFF	TGCGCCAGCAGCCAAGATCGACTACTCAATGAGCAGTTCTTC
TRBJ2-1	TRBV7-9	14	TRBD2	-	CASSLGTSTHEQFF	TGTGCCAGCAGCTTAGGGACTAGTACCCATGAGCAGTTCTTC
TRBJ2-3	TRBV9	16	TRBD2	-	CASSVVAGGSTDTQYF	TGTGCCAGCAGCGTAGTAGCGGGAGGCAGCACAGATACGCAGTATTTT
TRBJ1-1	TRBV9	13	-	-	CASSVGGDTEAFF	TGTGCCAGCAGCGTAGGGGGGGACACTGAAGCTTTCTTT
TRBJ2-7	TRBV29-1	13	-	once	CSVERTPGDEQYF	TGCAGCGTTGAGCGGACCCCGGGGGACGAGCAGTACTTC
TRBJ1-5	TRBV29-1	13	-	-	CSVGRGRDQPQHF	TGCAGCGTTGGTAGGGGGAGGGATCAGCCCCAGCATTTT
TRBJ2-3	TRBV12-5	15	TRBD1	-	CASGLGTGGEDTQYF	TGTGCTAGTGGTTTGGGCACAGGGGGCGAAGATACGCAGTATTTT
TRBJ2-6	TRBV9	18	TRBD1	-	CASSATGGAGSGANVLTF	TGTGCCAGCAGCGCCACAGGGGGCGCGGGCTCTGGGGCCAACGTCCTGACTTTC
TRBJ2-2	TRBV13	15	-	-	CASSLGHGSHGELFF	TGTGCCAGCAGCTTAGGCCACGGGAGTCACGGGGAGCTGTTTTTT
TRBJ2-5	TRBV19	11	-	-	CASMGPSTQYF	TGTGCCAGTATGGGGCCCTCGACCCAGTACTTC
TRBJ2-1	TRBV10-2	13	TRBD2	-	CASRAGTTNEQFF	TGCGCCAGCCGAGCCGGGACTACGAATGAGCAGTTCTTC
TRBJ2-3	TRBV5-1	16	TRBD2	-	CASSWPGLADTDTQYF	TGCGCCAGCAGCTGGCCGGGACTAGCGGACACAGATACGCAGTATTTT
TRBJ2-7	TRBV19	14	-	-	CASSSRPGSWEQYF	TGTGCCAGTAGTAGTCGACCGGGATCCTGGGAGCAGTACTTC
TRBJ2-1	TRBV7-8	11	-	-	CATQKYNEQFF	TGTGCCACCCAGAAGTACAATGAGCAGTTCTTC
TRBJ2-5	TRBV5-1	14	-	-	CASSFPTLEETQYF	TGCGCCAGCAGCTTTCCGACTCTCGAAGAGACCCAGTACTTC
TRBJ2-2	TRBV11-3	18	TRBD2	-	CASSLFSLTSGSTGELFF	TGTGCCAGCAGCTTATTTTCCTTAACTAGCGGGAGTACCGGGGAGCTGTTTTTT
TRBJ1-1	TRBV19	14	-	-	CASSWGAGNTEAFF	TGTGCCAGTAGCTGGGGAGCTGGGAACACTGAAGCTTTCTTT
TRBJ2-2	TRBV7-3	13	-	once	CASSLSGVGELFF	TGTGCCAGCAGCTTATCGGGGGTCGGGGAGCTGTTTTTT
TRBJ2-1	TRBV7-3	14	TRBD2	-	CASSSSYGGTSRFF	TGTGCCAGCAGCTCCTCTTATGGGGGGACTAGCCGGTTCTTC
TRBJ2-1	TRBV19	13	-	-	CASSISGPAEQFF	TGTGCCAGTAGTATATCGGGTCCGGCTGAGCAGTTCTTC
TRBJ2-1	TRBV5-1	14	-	few	CASSQTSSYNEQFF	TGCGCCAGCAGCCAGACAAGCTCCTACAATGAGCAGTTCTTC
TRBJ1-4	TRBV7-9	18	-	once	CASSLVTAPGQSNEKLFF	TGTGCCAGCAGCTTAGTGACTGCACCCGGACAGAGTAATGAAAAACTGTTTTTT
TRBJ1-2	TRBV19	15	-	-	CASSIVRGSYYGYTF	TGTGCCAGTAGTATAGTTCGGGGATCATACTATGGCTACACCTTC
TRBJ2-2	TRBV13	17	-	-	CASSLGRRVLQSGELFF	TGTGCCAGCAGCTTAGGCCGAAGAGTCCTCCAATCCGGGGAGCTGTTTTTT
TRBJ1-5	TRBV4-1	16	TRBD1	-	CASSQGGQSHLQPQHF	TGCGCCAGCAGCCAGGGGGGACAGTCGCATTTACAGCCCCAGCATTTT
TRBJ2-7	TRBV4-2	15	TRBD1	-	CASSPTQGAGYEQYF	TGTGCCAGCAGCCCCACCCAGGGGGCGGGGTACGAGCAGTACTTC
TRBJ2-7	TRBV2	14	-	-	CASSGGAPSYEQYF	TGTGCCAGCAGTGGGGGCGCGCCCTCCTACGAGCAGTACTTC
TRBJ2-7	TRBV30	14	-	-	CAWSVSSPEGEQYF	TGTGCCTGGAGTGTCTCCAGCCCGGAGGGGGAGCAGTACTTC
TRBJ2-1	TRBV30	10	TRBD2	-	CALLAGEQFF	TGTGCCTTACTAGCGGGAGAGCAGTTCTTC
TRBJ2-5	TRBV9	14	TRBD2	-	CASSAHSGGGTQYF	TGTGCCAGCAGCGCCCATAGTGGCGGGGGGACCCAGTACTTC
TRBJ2-2	TRBV14	13	-	-	CASSLPGSRELFF	TGTGCCAGCAGCTTACCGGGTTCCAGGGAGCTGTTTTTT
TRBJ2-3	TRBV27	15	-	-	CASQPWGDSTDTQYF	TGTGCCAGCCAACCGTGGGGGGATAGCACAGATACGCAGTATTTT
TRBJ1-1	TRBV27	13	-	-	CASSLRAQTEAFF	TGTGCCAGCAGTTTGAGGGCTCAGACTGAAGCTTTCTTT
TRBJ1-1	TRBV2	12	-	-	CASSRQNTEAFF	TGTGCCAGCAGTCGACAGAACACTGAAGCTTTCTTT
TRBJ2-3	TRBV19	15	-	-	CASTSAGRRTDTQYF	TGTGCCAGTACTTCCGCGGGCCGACGTACAGATACGCAGTATTTT
TRBJ1-5	TRBV15	14	TRBD1	-	CATSTGTGHQPQHF	TGTGCCACCAGCACAGGGACAGGGCATCAGCCCCAGCATTTT
TRBJ1-2	TRBV9	15	-	-	CASSVGAAGGDGYTF	TGTGCCAGCAGCGTAGGGGCAGCTGGAGGGGATGGCTACACCTTC
TRBJ2-1	TRBV28	13	-	once	CATGRQGMNEQFF	TGTGCCACTGGGCGGCAGGGGATGAATGAGCAGTTCTTC
TRBJ2-5	TRBV9	14	-	-	CASSPRTELETQYF	TGTGCCAGCAGCCCCCGGACAGAGCTAGAGACCCAGTACTTC
TRBJ2-5	TRBV5-1	14	-	-	CASSQKSGQETQYF	TGCGCCAGCAGCCAGAAGTCAGGGCAAGAGACCCAGTACTTC
TRBJ1-3	TRBV30	14	TRBD1	-	CAWRDRGYRNTIYF	TGTGCCTGGAGGGACAGGGGATATCGAAACACCATATATTTT
TRBJ1-5	TRBV5-6	18	TRBD1	-	CASSFGVQGAMSNQPQHF	TGTGCCAGCAGCTTCGGCGTTCAGGGGGCGATGAGCAATCAGCCCCAGCATTTT
TRBJ2-5	TRBV6-5	14	-	-	CASSYSNRAETQYF	TGTGCCAGCAGTTACTCGAACAGGGCGGAGACCCAGTACTTC